Shown below are 19 T cell receptor beta chains from a single sample sequenced in a study of blood T cell repertoires in COVID-19. TCRdb's copy holds only in-frame clones and misses some; the assay was immunoSEQ multiplex PCR. The sample includes tens of thousands of clones, around four fifths of them seen just once. The sequencing sample was made of peripheral blood. Receptor source: a man aged 45-65 years with active COVID-19.

The chain has TRBV19 and TRBJ1-1, with 7 positions matching TRBD1. The V gene end was trimmed by 6 bases and the J gene end by 1 base; junction bases not matched to a gene: 5. The CDR3 contains 14 residues. Looked up from germline, CDR1 is LNHDA and CDR2 is SQIVND (reference sequence). The CDR3 loop reads CASRSDRENTEAFF. The CDR3 coding sequence is TGTGCCAGTAGGAGCGACAGGGAGAACACTGAAGCTTTCTTT.

The rearrangement links TRBV25-1 to TRBJ1-2, with TRBD1 matching over 8 bases. Germline V gene sequence: CDR1 MGHDK, CDR2 SYGVNS. Trimming took 7 bases from V and 1 from J; bases not matched to a gene: 5. The length of the CDR3 is 14 residues. CDR3 DNA sequence: TGTGCCAGCATGTCGACAGGGGTTAACTATGGCTACACCTTC. Translation: CASMSTGVNYGYTF.

This clone was counted between two and nine times. The chain is built from TRBV19 and TRBJ2-3; unclear D gene. This CDR3 is 11 amino acids long. The V end lost 4 bases, the J end lost 9 bases, and 8 bases lay between the germline ends. CDR1 is LNHDA, CDR2 SQIVND, per germline (reference sequence). Here the CDR3 reads CASSKERTQYF. CDR3 nucleotide sequence: TGTGCCAGTAGTAAGGAGAGGACGCAGTATTTT.

The rearrangement links TRBV4-2 to TRBJ2-3; TRBD2 aligns across 12 bases. The CDR3 has 16 residues. Trimming took 3 bases from V and 2 from J; bases not matched to a gene: 3. Germline V gives CDR1 LGHNA, CDR2 YNFKEQ. The CDR3 spells CASSQRTSGNTDTQYF. As DNA, the CDR3 is TGTGCCAGCAGCCAGCGGACTAGCGGGAACACAGATACGCAGTATTTT.

The V gene is TRBV12-3 or TRBV12-4, the J gene TRBJ2-7, with 11 positions matching TRBD2. This CDR3 is 12 amino acids long. V was pared by 9 bases and J by 4 bases, with 2 bases of the junction left unmatched. The CDR3 is CASSGRGYEQYF. The CDR3 DNA is TGTGCCAGTAGCGGGAGGGGGTACGAGCAGTACTTC.

V usage is TRBV14 and J usage is TRBJ1-2; D perhaps matches TRBD1 (6 bases). The CDR3 runs to 13 residues. V lost 3 bases and J 8 bases, leaving 13 bases between the germline ends. The germline gives CDR1 SGHDN, CDR2 FVKESK. The DNA of the CDR3 is TGTGCCAGCAGCCAGCGCAGGGGACACGGCTACACCTTC. It encodes CASSQRRGHGYTF.

The chain is built from TRBV30 and TRBJ2-5, with 10 bases identical to TRBD1. CDR3 length equals 15 residues. Germline V lookup: CDR1 GTSNPN, CDR2 SVGIG (reference sequence). V lost 3 bases and J lost 5; bases outside the gene matches: 9. CDR3 in amino acids: CAWRVGQGIGETQYF. CDR3 DNA: TGTGCCTGGAGGGTGGGACAGGGGATAGGGGAGACCCAGTACTTC.

V is TRBV7-2 and J is TRBJ2-5; 9 nucleotides match TRBD2. J lost 5 bases, V lost 2 bases, and 9 bases had no gene match. The CDR3 contains 16 residues. The germline gives CDR1 SGHTA, CDR2 FQGNSA. The CDR3 DNA reads as TGTGCCAGCAGCTTAAGAGGCGGGGGGGCCAGGGAGACCCAGTACTTC. It codes for CASSLRGGGARETQYF. Full variable domain (rest looked up from reference TRBV7-2 and TRBJ2-5): GAGVSQSPSNKVTEKGKDVELRCDPISGHTALYWYRQSLGQGLEFLIYFQGNSAPDKSGLPSDRFSAERTGGSVSTLTIQRTQQEDSAVYLCASSLRGGGARETQYFGPGTRLLVL.

The J gene is TRBJ1-5, the V gene TRBV19; D remains ambiguous. Per germline, CDR1 LNHDA and CDR2 SQIVND (reference sequence). Trimming took off 2 bases at V and 1 base at J, with 12 bases between the two ends. The CDR3 has 16 amino acids. This CDR3 reads CASSIQRITSNQPQHF. The CDR3 DNA is TGTGCCAGTAGTATACAGCGGATTACCAGCAATCAGCCCCAGCATTTT.

This chain connects TRBV28 to TRBJ2-3, with 13 bases aligning to TRBD2. CDR1 is MDHEN, CDR2 SYDVKM, per germline. This CDR3 is 16 amino acids long. The J segment lost 4 bases and the V segment lost 2 bases, leaving 3 bases of the junction unmatched. The CDR3 coding sequence is TGTGCCAGCAGTTTAGGACTAGCGGGAGTTGCAGATACGCAGTATTTT. It codes for CASSLGLAGVADTQYF.

This clone appeared a single time. The genes are TRBV11-2 and TRBJ1-4; D call uncertain. Deletions cut 5 bases from V and 5 bases from J, with 6 bases between. The CDR3 totals 12 residues. The germline CDR1 and CDR2 sequences are SGHAT and FQNNGV. CDR3 in amino acids: CASSRLNEKLFF. CDR3 in DNA: TGTGCCAGCAGCCGGTTAAATGAAAAACTGTTTTTT.

The chain joins TRBV18 to TRBJ1-2; D unclear. The germline V gene encodes CDR1 KGHSH and CDR2 LQKENI. This CDR3 region has 12 residues. V shed 6 bases and J shed 8 bases, with 13 bases lying between them. CDR3 DNA sequence: TGTGCCAGCTCTGCCACGTCTCGGGGCTACACCTTC. Translating it yields CASSATSRGYTF. Drawing the rest from reference TRBV18 and TRBJ1-2, the complete variable domain is NAGVMQNPRHLVRRRGQEARLRCSPMKGHSHVYWYRQLPEEGLKFMVYLQKENIIDESGMPKERFSAEFPKEGPSILRIQQVVRGDSAAYFCASSATSRGYTFGSGTRLTVV.

J is TRBJ1-2 and V is TRBV19; possibly TRBD1 for D (6 bases). The V and J ends lost 5 bases and 7 bases respectively, with 11 bases between them. The CDR3 totals 12 residues. Germline CDR1 is LNHDA and CDR2 is SQIVND (reference sequence). CDR3 DNA sequence: TGTGCCAGTAGTTTCCGGGACACTGGCTACACCTTC. This gives the protein CASSFRDTGYTF.

V and J are TRBV12-3 or TRBV12-4 and TRBJ2-5; TRBD1 aligns across 7 bases. The V and J ends lost 6 bases and 4 bases, in that order; junction bases with no gene match: 5. The CDR3 loop spans 13 amino acids. CDR3: CASSRQGRETQYF. In DNA form, the CDR3 reads TGTGCCAGCAGCCGACAGGGTCGAGAGACCCAGTACTTC.

This clone was detected a few times. CDR3 amino acids: CASSYRQTANTEAFF. CDR3 in DNA: TGTGCCAGCAGTTACCGTCAGACAGCGAACACTGAAGCTTTCTTT. The chain carries TRBV6-5 and TRBJ1-1, with D maybe TRBD1 (5 bases). The CDR3 runs 15 residues. Germline CDR1 reads MNHEY; CDR2 reads SVGAGI. Trimming removed 2 bases at V and 1 base at J, with 11 bases between.

The chain carries TRBV3-1 (or the pseudogene TRBV3-2) and TRBJ2-3, with 7 bases identical to TRBD1. The CDR3 length is 14 residues. The V segment lost 0 bases and the J segment 10 bases; nucleotides outside the gene matches: 7. Per germline, CDR1 LGHDT and CDR2 YNNKEL (reference sequence). CDR3 nucleotide sequence: TGTGCCAGCAGCCAAGACGCCACGGACAGGCCGCAGTATTTT. This sequence encodes CASSQDATDRPQYF.

This clone showed up just once. The J gene is TRBJ2-7, the V gene TRBV7-2; 7 bases line up with TRBD2. The V and J ends lost 4 bases and 4 bases, in that order; junction bases with no gene match: 16. The CDR3 spans 17 residues. Germline V lookup: CDR1 SGHTA, CDR2 FQGNSA. The CDR3 reads CASSSTTPEGREYEQYF. The CDR3 coding sequence is TGTGCCAGCAGCTCAACAACCCCCGAGGGGAGGGAATACGAGCAGTACTTC.

CDR3 nucleotides: TGTGCCAGCAGCCCGACCGACAGGATGAACACTGAAGCTTTCTTT. Translating gives CASSPTDRMNTEAFF. This rearrangement joins TRBV14 to TRBJ1-1; D is possibly TRBD1 (6 bases). V gave up 4 bases and J gave up 0 bases, with 12 bases separating them. There are 15 residues in the CDR3. From germline, CDR1 is SGHDN and CDR2 FVKESK. Full variable domain (missing parts from reference TRBV14 and TRBJ1-1): EAGVTQFPSHSVIEKGQTVTLRCDPISGHDNLYWYRRVMGKEIKFLLHFVKESKQDESGMPNNRFLAERTGGTYSTLKVQPAELEDSGVYFCASSPTDRMNTEAFFGQGTRLTVV.

The chain is built from TRBV5-8 and TRBJ2-1; D unclear. CDR1 and CDR2 from the germline V gene are SGHTS and YDEGEE. The ends were cut back, 1 base at V and 8 bases at J, with 16 bases in the middle. CDR3 length equals 15 residues. The DNA of the CDR3 is TGTGCCAGCAGCTTGAACCAGGCCTCTAAGGATGAGCAGTTCTTC. Translating gives CASSLNQASKDEQFF.